These 29 T cell receptor beta chains share one sample of origin, sequenced in a study of blood T cell repertoires in COVID-19. Clones were read by immunoSEQ multiplex PCR, and TCRdb kept only the in-frame ones, dropping some. This sample has roughly 250,000 clones, with around 82% found just once. The specimen was peripheral blood. The receptors originated from a person between 65 and 79 years old with COVID-19, enrolled during active disease.

In its sample, this clone was seen once. This chain links TRBV2 with TRBJ2-5, with D possibly being TRBD2 (5 bases). CDR1 SNHLY and CDR2 FYNNEI come from the germline V gene. With 6 bases removed from V and 3 bases from J, the gap between germline ends came to 14 bases. CDR3 length: 14 amino acids. CDR3 in DNA: TGTGCCAGCAGGTCCTTCGGGGTAAAAGAGACCCAGTACTTC. Translating it yields CASRSFGVKETQYF.

V usage is TRBV27 and J usage is TRBJ1-4; D possibly corresponds to TRBD1 (5 bases). CDR1 MNHEY and CDR2 SMNVEV come from the germline V gene (reference sequence). V lost 2 bases and J lost 5, with 12 bases in between. This CDR3 comprises 15 residues. As DNA, the CDR3 is TGTGCCAGCAGTTTAGGAGGCGGGACGAATGAAAAACTGTTTTTT. The encoded protein is CASSLGGGTNEKLFF.

The rearrangement joins TRBV4-1 to TRBJ1-5; D not certain. The CDR3 loop spans 14 amino acids. Germline assignment: CDR1 MGHRA and CDR2 YSYEKL. The V gene lost 4 bases and the J gene lost 1 base, with 8 bases spanning the gap. The CDR3 reads CASSRIQSNQPQHF. The CDR3 DNA reads as TGCGCCAGCAGCCGGATACAGAGCAATCAGCCCCAGCATTTT.

The chain carries TRBV7-3 and TRBJ2-3; perhaps TRBD2 as D (6 bases). This CDR3 has 15 residues. Germline lookup yields CDR1 SGHTA and CDR2 FQGTGA. Between the trimmed V and J ends, which lost 2 bases and 1 base, there was a span of 10 bases. The CDR3 region has the DNA TGTGCCAGCAGCTTAGATTCTAGCGGCACAGATACGCAGTATTTT. It encodes CASSLDSSGTDTQYF.

This chain links TRBV11-3 with TRBJ2-5; tentative D call: TRBD2 (5 bases). V was clipped by 0 bases and J by 0 bases, with 8 bases between them. The germline V gene has CDR1 SGHNT and CDR2 YENEEA. The CDR3 has 15 amino acids. CDR3 nucleotides: TGTGCCAGCAGCTTAGATTCCGGGAACCAAGAGACCCAGTACTTC. Amino acid sequence: CASSLDSGNQETQYF.

V is TRBV7-9 and J is TRBJ2-7, with 9 bases that match TRBD1. Looked up from germline, CDR1 is SEHNR and CDR2 is FQNEAQ (reference sequence). The CDR3 is 15 residues long. The V gene end was trimmed by 4 bases and the J gene end by 2 bases; junction bases not matched to a gene: 6. The CDR3 DNA reads TGTGCCAGCAGCTCCAGACAGGGGGTTACCTACGAGCAGTACTTC. Its protein is CASSSRQGVTYEQYF.

The chain is built from TRBV14 and TRBJ2-3, with D possibly matching TRBD1 (5 bases). This CDR3 spans 12 amino acids. Looked up from germline, CDR1 is SGHDN and CDR2 is FVKESK. V lost 4 bases and J lost 11, with 13 bases in between. The CDR3 spells CASSPKGVKQYF. The CDR3 bases are TGTGCCAGCAGCCCAAAAGGGGTTAAGCAGTATTTT.

This chain connects TRBV2 to TRBJ1-2, with 7 bases fitting TRBD1. After removal of 3 bases from V and 0 bases from J, the junction contained 4 bases not matched to a gene. Germline V gene data show CDR1 as SNHLY and CDR2 as FYNNEI. The CDR3 is 15 residues long. The CDR3 DNA sequence: TGTGCCAGCAGTGATACGACAGGGACTAACTATGGCTACACCTTC. Translation gives CASSDTTGTNYGYTF. Combining the CDR3 with reference TRBV2 and TRBJ1-2 gives the whole variable domain EPEVTQTPSHQVTQMGQEVILRCVPISNHLYFYWYRQILGQKVEFLVSFYNNEISEKSEIFDDQFSVERPDGSNFTLKIRSTKLEDSAMYFCASSDTTGTNYGYTFGSGTRLTVV.

The rearrangement uses TRBV7-9 and TRBJ2-7; possible D gene TRBD1, 5 bases. The CDR3 is 14 amino acids. CDR1 SEHNR and CDR2 FQNEAQ come from the germline V gene (reference sequence). V shed 3 bases and J shed 2 bases, with 11 bases lying between them. CDR3 region: CASSFAGPPYEQYF. The CDR3 nucleotides are TGTGCCAGCAGCTTCGCAGGGCCCCCCTACGAGCAGTACTTC.

The rearrangement uses TRBV5-4 and TRBJ2-5; 8 bases are a match to TRBD1. CDR3 size: 14 residues. CDR1 SGHNT and CDR2 YYREEE come from the germline V gene (reference sequence). The trim removed 2 bases at V and 5 bases at J, leaving 5 bases unmatched. The CDR3 reads CASSFTGGVETQYF. The DNA of the CDR3 is TGTGCCAGCAGCTTTACAGGGGGAGTGGAGACCCAGTACTTC.

This clone has only a few counts. V and J are TRBV19 and TRBJ1-3; D remains ambiguous. CDR3 length equals 15 residues. V was trimmed by 3 bases and J by 1 base, leaving 10 bases between them. Germline-derived CDR1 and CDR2 are LNHDA and SQIVND (reference sequence). This CDR3 is CASSIVVSSGNTIYF. The CDR3, as DNA: TGTGCCAGTAGTATTGTTGTTAGTTCTGGAAACACCATATATTTT.

This clone was detected a few times. The gene calls are TRBV19 and TRBJ2-1; tentative D call: TRBD2 (5 bases). Germline V gives CDR1 LNHDA, CDR2 SQIVND (reference sequence). The CDR3 has 15 amino acids. V lost 3 bases and J 7 bases, leaving 16 bases between the germline ends. The CDR3 bases are TGTGCCAGTAGTATTAACCGGACTCCCGGGAATGAGCAGTTCTTC. Encoded protein: CASSINRTPGNEQFF.

This chain connects TRBV28 to TRBJ2-5, with TRBD1 matching over 9 bases. CDR3 length equals 16 residues. The germline gives CDR1 MDHEN, CDR2 SYDVKM. V shed 2 bases, J shed 5 bases, and the junction held 9 bases outside the gene matches. This CDR3 is CASSLPPWTGVETQYF. The CDR3 nucleotides are TGTGCCAGCAGTTTACCCCCGTGGACAGGGGTGGAGACCCAGTACTTC. Variable domain in full (rest from reference TRBV28 and TRBJ2-5): DVKVTQSSRYLVKRTGEKVFLECVQDMDHENMFWYRQDPGLGLRLIYFSYDVKMKEKGDIPEGYSVSREKKERFSLILESASTNQTSMYLCASSLPPWTGVETQYFGPGTRLLVL.

V and J are TRBV3-1 (or the pseudogene TRBV3-2) and TRBJ1-2, with D maybe TRBD1 (6 bases). This CDR3 has 15 amino acids. Germline CDR1 is LGHDT and CDR2 is YNNKEL (reference sequence). Trimming cost V 1 base and J 4 bases, with 13 bases left between them. CDR3 protein: CASSQATGSSYGYTF. The CDR3 coding sequence is TGTGCCAGCAGCCAAGCTACAGGGAGTAGCTATGGCTACACCTTC.

This sequence joins TRBV19 and TRBJ1-5; 11 bases match TRBD1. Germline V CDR1 and CDR2: LNHDA, SQIVND (reference sequence). This CDR3 contains 14 residues. V shed 6 bases, J shed 7 bases, and the junction held 5 bases outside the gene matches. For the CDR3, the DNA is TGTGCCAGTAGGGGACAGGGGGAATCGCAGCCCCAGCATTTT. Translated: CASRGQGESQPQHF.

This chain connects TRBV28 to TRBJ2-2, with no clear D. The CDR3 totals 12 residues. Trimming left V 6 bases short and J 2 bases short, with 4 bases between. CDR1 MDHEN and CDR2 SYDVKM come from the germline V gene. The CDR3: CASRRNTGELFF. CDR3 DNA: TGTGCCAGCAGGCGAAACACCGGGGAGCTGTTTTTT.

The V and J genes are TRBV21-1 and TRBJ1-6. TRBV21-1 is deemed a pseudogene. The CDR3 consists of 15 residues. Here the CDR3 reads CASSKGEEGNSPLHF. The CDR3 nucleotides read TGTGCCAGCAGCAAAGGGGAGGAGGGGAATTCACCCCTCCACTTT.

This chain joins TRBV6-2 or TRBV6-3 and TRBJ2-4, with 9 bases aligning to TRBD2. The germline CDR1 and CDR2 sequences are MNHEY and SVGEGT. Germline trimming cut 4 bases from V and 5 bases from J; bases unmatched to any gene: 12. The CDR3 loop spans 17 amino acids. CDR3 sequence reads: CASSSRAPSGMENIQYF. Written as DNA, the CDR3 is TGTGCCAGCAGTTCGCGCGCGCCTAGCGGGATGGAAAACATTCAGTACTTC.

This clone was seen just once. This rearrangement joins TRBV6-2 or TRBV6-3 to TRBJ1-3; no firm D call. With 6 bases removed from V and 4 bases from J, the gap between germline ends came to 16 bases. The CDR3 is 15 amino acids. The germline gives CDR1 MNHEY, CDR2 SVGEGT. DNA for the CDR3: TGTGCCAGCAGCCTCGGGAAGGTTTCAGGAAACACCATATATTTT. Translation: CASSLGKVSGNTIYF.

This chain connects TRBV11-2 to TRBJ1-6; 8 nucleotides line up with TRBD1. Germline CDR1 SGHAT, CDR2 FQNNGV. CDR3 length: 17 amino acids. With V trimmed by 4 bases and J by 6 bases, 11 bases remained unmatched. CDR3 loop: CASSSRRDRILNSPLHF. CDR3 in DNA: TGTGCCAGCAGCTCCAGAAGGGACAGGATCCTTAATTCACCCCTCCACTTT.

The genes are TRBV9 and TRBJ1-2, with 8 bases aligning to TRBD1. The CDR3 length is 15 residues. Trimming took 0 bases from V and 3 from J; bases not matched to a gene: 4. Per the germline V gene, CDR1 is SGDLS and CDR2 is YYNGEE. The CDR3 spells CASSVGTGYDYGYTF. The DNA for the CDR3 is TGTGCCAGCAGCGTAGGGACAGGGTACGACTATGGCTACACCTTC.

The chain employs TRBV13 and TRBJ2-1; 8 bases align to TRBD2. V was clipped by 5 bases and J by 3 bases; unmatched bases: 6. Germline V lookup: CDR1 PRHDT, CDR2 FYEKMQ (reference sequence). The CDR3 totals 15 residues. In nucleotides, the CDR3 is TGTGCCAGCAGCCCCGGACTAGCTGACTACAATGAGCAGTTCTTC. Residues: CASSPGLADYNEQFF. Filled out from reference TRBV13 and TRBJ2-1, the complete variable domain reads AAGVIQSPRHLIKEKRETATLKCYPIPRHDTVYWYQQGPGQDPQFLISFYEKMQSDKGSIPDRFSAQQFSDYHSELNMSSLELGDSALYFCASSPGLADYNEQFFGPGTRLTVL.

The rearrangement uses TRBV5-6 and TRBJ1-5, with D possibly TRBD1 on 6 matching bases. The CDR3 is 15 residues long. CDR1 is SGHDT, CDR2 YYEEEE, per germline. V was trimmed by 3 bases and J by 3 bases, leaving 13 bases between them. The CDR3 DNA is TGTGCCAGCAGCTCTGGACAGCCCCTCAATCAGCCCCAGCATTTT. This codes for CASSSGQPLNQPQHF.

This sequence joins TRBV19 and TRBJ1-5, with D maybe TRBD1 (5 bases). Trimming shortened V by 8 bases and J by 3 bases, and 14 bases separated the two germline ends. CDR3 length: 14 amino acids. Germline assignment: CDR1 LNHDA and CDR2 SQIVND (reference sequence). CDR3 in DNA: TGTGCCAGTGAAAGCAGGGTTTTCAATCAGCCCCAGCATTTT. Encoded protein: CASESRVFNQPQHF.

The rearrangement joins TRBV7-9 to TRBJ2-1, with 7 bases matching TRBD2. J gave up 4 bases and V 1 base, and 4 bases lay outside the gene matches. Germline V gives CDR1 SEHNR, CDR2 FQNEAQ (reference sequence). The CDR3 consists of 15 residues. CDR3 residues: CASSLEGREYNEQFF. The CDR3 bases are TGTGCCAGCAGCTTAGAGGGGAGGGAGTACAATGAGCAGTTCTTC. Supplemented by reference TRBV7-9 and TRBJ2-1, the full variable domain reads DTGVSQNPRHKITKRGQNVTFRCDPISEHNRLYWYRQTLGQGPEFLTYFQNEAQLEKSRLLSDRFSAERPKGSFSTLEIQRTEQGDSAMYLCASSLEGREYNEQFFGPGTRLTVL.

This chain links TRBV7-3 with TRBJ2-7; 12 nucleotides line up with TRBD2. The germline V gene encodes CDR1 SGHTA and CDR2 FQGTGA. The CDR3 totals 16 residues. With 5 bases clipped from V and 6 bases from J, the junction kept 11 bases outside the gene matches. The CDR3 DNA reads as TGTGCCAGCAGCCCGCGACTAGCGGGAGACGGTCGCGAGCAGTACTTC. Residues: CASSPRLAGDGREQYF.

The rearrangement uses TRBV5-6 and TRBJ1-1, with 10 bases fitting TRBD1. The CDR3 runs 13 residues. Germline V gives CDR1 SGHDT, CDR2 YYEEEE. With 6 bases clipped from V and 4 bases from J, the junction kept 3 bases outside the gene matches. CDR3 nucleotides: TGTGCCAGCAAAAGGGACAGGGGCACTGAAGCTTTCTTT. This translates into CASKRDRGTEAFF.

This clone has more than one count but fewer than ten. Other nucleotide sequences from this sample produce the same CDR3. The chain employs TRBV12-3 or TRBV12-4 and TRBJ2-5; D is undetermined. This CDR3 has 13 amino acids. V lost 1 base and J 2 bases, leaving 5 bases between the germline ends. In nucleotides, the CDR3 is TGTGCCAGCAGTTTAGGGCAGCAAGAGACCCAGTACTTC. As protein: CASSLGQQETQYF.

The CDR3 is CASRKWGRLGAYEQYF. DNA of the CDR3: TGTGCCAGCAGAAAATGGGGGAGACTAGGGGCCTACGAGCAGTACTTC. The chain links TRBV21-1 to TRBJ2-7; the table's D call TRBD2 went unverified against the DNA. TRBV21-1 is deemed a pseudogene. The CDR3 length is 16 residues.